The 19 T cell receptor beta chains below come from one sample, sequenced in a study of cytomegalovirus exposure and HLA in healthy donors. PCR was performed using 60 Vbeta and 13 Jbeta primers. Repertoires were generated with immunoSEQ multiplex PCR, while TCRdb's copy carries only in-frame clones and drops some. The sample contains 90,000 to 150,000 clones, approximately 69% of which appear only once. Sequencing was performed on PBMCs. These receptors came from a woman in her forties or fifties in good health and CMV-seropositive.

The chain combines TRBV7-6 with TRBJ2-7, with D possibly being TRBD2 (7 bases). Trimming took 5 bases from V and 3 from J, leaving 20 bases between them. CDR1 is SGHVS and CDR2 is FNYEAQ in the germline V gene. The CDR3 contains 16 residues. CDR3 region: CASSEPPGGPHYEQYF. CDR3 in DNA: TGTGCCAGCAGCGAACCTCCGGGGGGCCCCCACTACGAGCAGTACTTC.

This clone was found a few times. The V and J genes are TRBV27 and TRBJ2-2; maybe TRBD1 (6 bases). This CDR3 contains 16 residues. Germline CDR1 and CDR2: MNHEY and SMNVEV (reference sequence). The V end lost 3 bases, the J end lost 0 bases, and 11 bases lay between the germline ends. The DNA of the CDR3 is TGTGCCAGCAGTTTCGGACAGTTGGCGAACACCGGGGAGCTGTTTTTT. Translated, it gives CASSFGQLANTGELFF.

This clone appeared a single time. The rearrangement joins TRBV4-2 to TRBJ2-7; a weak D match, TRBD1 (7 bases). V lost 0 bases and J lost 1, with 16 bases in between. CDR1 is LGHNA, CDR2 YNFKEQ, per germline. The CDR3 loop spans 17 amino acids. The DNA for the CDR3 is TGTGCCAGCAGCCAAGAGGAGGGGGCGGGTTCTTCCTACGAGCAGTACTTC. Translating gives CASSQEEGAGSSYEQYF.

J is TRBJ2-3 and V is TRBV5-1; 7 positions agree with TRBD2. Germline CDR1 and CDR2: SGHRS and YFSETQ. The CDR3 length is 16 residues. With V trimmed by 4 bases and J by 4 bases, 12 bases remained unmatched. CDR3 in amino acids: CASSLASGGPADTQYF. CDR3 sequence (DNA): TGCGCCAGCAGCCTCGCTAGCGGTGGACCCGCAGATACGCAGTATTTT. Based on the CDR3 plus reference TRBV5-1 and TRBJ2-3, the full variable domain is KAGVTQTPRYLIKTRGQQVTLSCSPISGHRSVSWYQQTPGQGLQFLFEYFSETQRNKGNFPGRFSGRQFSNSRSEMNVSTLELGDSALYLCASSLASGGPADTQYFGPGTRLTVL.

The J gene is TRBJ2-2, the V gene TRBV7-2; possibly TRBD2 for D (5 bases). The CDR3 has 16 amino acids. V lost 0 bases and J lost 4, with 12 bases in between. The germline V gene encodes CDR1 SGHTA and CDR2 FQGNSA. The CDR3 region has the DNA TGTGCCAGCAGCTTAGCGCGGGTCAGAATCACCGGGGAGCTGTTTTTT. This translates into CASSLARVRITGELFF.

V is TRBV11-2 and J is TRBJ2-5; D is unclear. The J call may be faulty, since TRBJ2-7 better matches the DNA end. Germline V gives CDR1 SGHAT, CDR2 FQNNGV. The CDR3 is made up of 15 amino acids. Here the CDR3 reads CASSFYSGSPYEQYF. The CDR3 DNA follows: TGTGCCAGCAGCTTCTATTCCGGGTCCCCCTACGAGCAGTACTTC.

This chain links TRBV5-1 with TRBJ2-5, with D uncertain. CDR1 and CDR2 from the germline V gene are SGHRS and YFSETQ. The CDR3 is made up of 11 amino acids. Deletions cut 4 bases from V and 2 bases from J, with 3 bases between. The CDR3 DNA is TGCGCCAGCAGCCGGCAAGAGACCCAGTACTTC. Its protein is CASSRQETQYF.

The DNA of the CDR3 is TGTGCCAGCAGTCTCCCCTCCTACAATGAGCAGTTCTTC. Protein product: CASSLPSYNEQFF. This sequence joins TRBV7-9 and TRBJ2-1; no definite D call. This CDR3 comprises 13 residues. V dropped 6 bases and J dropped 0 bases, with 6 bases sitting between them. Per the germline V gene, CDR1 is SEHNR and CDR2 is FQNEAQ (reference sequence). Based on the CDR3 plus reference TRBV7-9 and TRBJ2-1, the full variable domain is DTGVSQNPRHKITKRGQNVTFRCDPISEHNRLYWYRQTLGQGPEFLTYFQNEAQLEKSRLLSDRFSAERPKGSFSTLEIQRTEQGDSAMYLCASSLPSYNEQFFGPGTRLTVL.

The V and J genes are TRBV28 and TRBJ1-5; TRBD1 aligns across 7 bases. Germline loops: CDR1 MDHEN, CDR2 SYDVKM. This CDR3 comprises 14 residues. With V trimmed by 3 bases and J by 7 bases, 6 bases remained unmatched. CDR3 DNA sequence: TGTGCCAGCAGTTTCGACAGGGTCGGCCAGCCCCAGCATTTT. Translating it yields CASSFDRVGQPQHF. The variable domain in full, completed from reference TRBV28 and TRBJ1-5, reads DVKVTQSSRYLVKRTGEKVFLECVQDMDHENMFWYRQDPGLGLRLIYFSYDVKMKEKGDIPEGYSVSREKKERFSLILESASTNQTSMYLCASSFDRVGQPQHFGDGTRLSIL.

The chain employs TRBV9 and TRBJ1-2; 7 bases are a match to TRBD1. CDR1 is SGDLS and CDR2 is YYNGEE in the germline V gene. The CDR3 sequence is 14 residues long. V was pared by 0 bases and J by 3 bases, with 2 bases of the junction left unmatched. CDR3 nucleotide sequence: TGTGCCAGCAGCGTAGCTGGACAGGACTATGGCTACACCTTC. Translating gives CASSVAGQDYGYTF.

This rearrangement joins TRBV20-1 to TRBJ2-1, with no clear D. The V gene lost 2 bases and the J gene lost 10 bases, with 9 bases spanning the gap. Germline loops: CDR1 DFQATT, CDR2 SNEGSKA (reference sequence). CDR3 length: 11 amino acids. CDR3 DNA: TGCAGTGCTAGACGAGAGAGCGAGCAGTTCTTC. Residues: CSARRESEQFF.

CDR3 DNA: TGTGCTAGTGGTCGAAGATCGGGACTAAACGTATTGGGGTCCTACTCTGGGGCCAACGTCCTGACTTTC. As protein: CASGRRSGLNVLGSYSGANVLTF. The chain uses TRBV12-5 and TRBJ2-6; 7 bases map to TRBD2. V dropped 5 bases and J dropped 0; count of bases not matched to a gene: 25. There are 23 residues in the CDR3. The germline CDR1 and CDR2 sequences are LGHNT and FRNRAP.

The rearrangement joins TRBV5-1 to TRBJ2-1; D call uncertain. V was cut by 2 bases and J by 4 bases, with 7 bases left in between. CDR1 SGHRS and CDR2 YFSETQ come from the germline V gene. The CDR3 has 13 residues. This CDR3 reads CASSFTEYNEQFF. CDR3 bases: TGCGCCAGCAGCTTCACAGAGTACAATGAGCAGTTCTTC.

The chain combines TRBV6-1 with TRBJ2-3, with D perhaps matching TRBD1 (5 bases). CDR3 length: 12 residues. The V end lost 8 bases, the J end lost 2 bases, and 8 bases lay between the germline ends. Germline V gives CDR1 MNHNS, CDR2 SASEGT. CDR3 in DNA: TGTGCCAGCGGCAGGGACACAGATACGCAGTATTTT. This translates into CASGRDTDTQYF.

The table lists this clone with a few counts. V and J are TRBV7-2 and TRBJ2-3, with D maybe TRBD1 (5 bases). From germline, CDR1 is SGHTA and CDR2 FQGNSA. The ends were cut back, 2 bases at V and 1 base at J, with 10 bases in the middle. The CDR3 totals 15 residues. The CDR3 sequence: CASSLRQGRTDTQYF. The DNA of the CDR3 is TGTGCCAGCAGCTTACGGCAGGGCCGCACAGATACGCAGTATTTT.

The CDR3 region is CASSVVGSGNTEAFF. In DNA form, the CDR3 reads TGTGCCAGCAGCGTAGTAGGCAGCGGGAACACTGAAGCTTTCTTT. V gene TRBV9 combines with J gene TRBJ1-1; D not certain. Trimming removed 0 bases from V and 1 base from J, with 10 bases in between. The CDR3 covers 15 residues. The germline gives CDR1 SGDLS, CDR2 YYNGEE.

The chain has TRBV19 and TRBJ2-7, with 12 bases that match TRBD2. V was clipped by 6 bases and J by 3 bases; unmatched bases: 6. The CDR3 is 15 amino acids. In germline, CDR1 is LNHDA, CDR2 SQIVND (reference sequence). The CDR3 here is CASSPTSGSLYEQYF. CDR3 bases: TGTGCCAGTAGCCCGACTAGCGGGAGTCTCTACGAGCAGTACTTC.

This chain uses TRBV19 with TRBJ1-3, with TRBD1 as a possible D gene (5 bases). Germline CDR1 reads LNHDA; CDR2 reads SQIVND (reference sequence). V shed 4 bases and J shed 2 bases, with 12 bases lying between them. This CDR3 is built from 15 residues. CDR3 bases: TGTGCCAGTAGTACTCGGGGGAACCCTGGAAACACCATATATTTT. This translates into CASSTRGNPGNTIYF.

V is TRBV7-2 and J is TRBJ2-1, with 12 positions matching TRBD2. This CDR3 has 18 amino acids. Germline-derived CDR1 and CDR2 are SGHTA and FQGNSA. V shed 3 bases and J 3 bases; nucleotides not matched to a gene: 9. CDR3 DNA sequence: TGTGCCAGCAGCTTGGTGGGTCGGACTAGCGGGGTCTACAATGAGCAGTTCTTC. As protein: CASSLVGRTSGVYNEQFF.